Sequencing of this T cell receptor (beta chain) was carried out in a study of neurological immune-mediated disorders. There are many counts of this clonotype. TCRdb reprocessed the 5' RACE reads with MiXCR, giving one entry per CDR3 protein. Of tens of thousands of distinct CDR3 sequences listed, around a tenth are singletons. Stated time point: longitudinal time-point 1 (baseline). The starting material, 2 million PBMCs stored at -80 C, gave rise to the unsorted libraries. Germline V gives CDR1 SGHRS, CDR2 YFSETQ. V gave up 4 bases and J gave up 7 bases, with 20 bases separating them. This CDR3 has 16 amino acids.

The genes are TRBV5-1 and TRBJ2-2; TRBD1 is a possible D gene (6 bases). This receptor was taken from a male donor with HTLV-1-associated myelopathy (HAM/TSP). The sequencing input was PBMCs. The CDR3 coding sequence is TGCGCCAGCAGCCCGGTGAGGACAGCAACACACGGGGAGCTGTTTTTT. The encoded protein is CASSPVRTATHGELFF.